A single sample is the source of the 15 T cell receptor beta chains below, sequenced in a study of blood T cell repertoires in COVID-19. Sequencing used immunoSEQ multiplex PCR; TCRdb keeps in-frame clones, though not all of them. The data show under 110,000 clones, around 93% seen once. The sample consisted of peripheral blood. Source of these receptors: a man aged 50 or older with acute or convalescent COVID-19.

V is TRBV5-1 and J is TRBJ1-3; possible D gene TRBD1, 5 bases. This CDR3 region has 15 residues. CDR1 and CDR2 from the germline V gene are SGHRS and YFSETQ. With 3 bases removed from V and 0 bases from J, the gap between germline ends came to 10 bases. DNA of the CDR3: TGCGCCAGCAGCTCGTCGACAGTCTCTGGAAACACCATATATTTT. It is translated as CASSSSTVSGNTIYF.

The rearrangement links TRBV5-5 to TRBJ2-7; 9 positions agree with TRBD1. CDR3 length: 16 residues. Germline V gene sequence: CDR1 SGHKS, CDR2 YYEKEE (reference sequence). Trimming removed 1 base from V and 7 bases from J; junction bases left unmatched: 12. The CDR3 region is CASSLTPGQGQWEQYF. The CDR3, as DNA: TGTGCCAGCAGCTTGACACCCGGACAGGGGCAATGGGAGCAGTACTTC.

The CDR3 spells CASSSLLGPRNTEAFF. In DNA form, the CDR3 reads TGTGCCAGCTCATCCCTGCTGGGGCCTCGGAACACTGAAGCTTTCTTT. The V gene is TRBV18, the J gene TRBJ1-1, with D tentatively TRBD1 (5 bases). The CDR3 extends over 16 amino acids. Germline assignment: CDR1 KGHSH and CDR2 LQKENI. Trimming removed 5 bases from V and 1 base from J, with 17 bases in between.

The chain couples TRBV18 to TRBJ1-2; D not resolved. CDR1 is KGHSH and CDR2 is LQKENI in the germline V gene. CDR3 length: 14 amino acids. Deletions cut 4 bases from V and 6 bases from J, with 15 bases between. This chain's CDR3 is CASSLDTAPDGYTF. DNA of the CDR3: TGTGCCAGCTCACTTGACACCGCCCCGGATGGCTACACCTTC.

The rearrangement uses TRBV11-2 and TRBJ1-4; 9 bases agree with TRBD1. The germline CDR1 and CDR2 sequences are SGHAT and FQNNGV. Trimming removed 1 base from V and 3 bases from J; junction bases left unmatched: 0. This CDR3 has 15 residues. This CDR3 reads CASSLGDRANEKLFF. CDR3 in DNA: TGTGCCAGCAGCTTAGGGGACAGGGCTAATGAAAAACTGTTTTTT. The complete variable domain, with remaining parts taken from reference TRBV11-2 and TRBJ1-4, reads EAGVAQSPRYKIIEKRQSVAFWCNPISGHATLYWYQQILGQGPKLLIQFQNNGVVDDSQLPKDRFSAERLKGVDSTLKIQPAKLEDSAVYLCASSLGDRANEKLFFGSGTQLSVL.

This chain joins TRBV19 and TRBJ1-1; D might be TRBD1 (5 bases). Per the germline V gene, CDR1 is LNHDA and CDR2 is SQIVND (reference sequence). V dropped 10 bases and J dropped 4 bases, with 16 bases sitting between them. The CDR3 sequence is 13 residues long. The CDR3 coding sequence is TGTGCCACCTCGCTAGGCAGGGCCACTGAAGCTTTCTTT. It codes for CATSLGRATEAFF.

J is TRBJ2-5 and V is TRBV9; the match to TRBD2 covers 7 bases. Germline values: CDR1 SGDLS, CDR2 YYNGEE. V shed 6 bases, J shed 5 bases, and the junction held 4 bases outside the gene matches. The CDR3 loop spans 12 amino acids. CDR3 sequence: CASTTGGETQYF. In nucleotides, the CDR3 is TGTGCCAGCACCACCGGGGGGGAGACCCAGTACTTC. Based on the CDR3 plus reference TRBV9 and TRBJ2-5, the full variable domain is DSGVTQTPKHLITATGQRVTLRCSPRSGDLSVYWYQQSLDQGLQFLIQYYNGEERAKGNILERFSAQQFPDLHSELNLSSLELGDSALYFCASTTGGETQYFGPGTRLLVL.

With respect to this clone: The junction and the germline gene differ at one end; a read error may be behind it. The genes are TRBV6-1 and TRBJ1-1; D is ambiguous. This CDR3 comprises 13 residues. Looked up from germline, CDR1 is MNHNS and CDR2 is SASEGT. Here the CDR3 DNA reads TGTGCCAGCAGTGATTACGGGAACGCTGAAGCTTTCTTT. This translates into CASSDYGNAEAFF.

The genes are TRBV18 and TRBJ2-5; D may be TRBD1 (7 bases). The CDR3 contains 16 residues. V lost 2 bases to trimming and J lost 5 bases, with 18 bases between them. CDR1 and CDR2 (germline): KGHSH, LQKENI. CDR3 residues: CASSPVAQGRGETQYF. The CDR3 DNA is TGTGCCAGCTCACCAGTTGCACAGGGGCGGGGCGAGACCCAGTACTTC.

The chain employs TRBV30 and TRBJ1-2; 8 nucleotides align to TRBD1. Germline values: CDR1 GTSNPN, CDR2 SVGIG (reference sequence). With 1 base clipped from V and 4 bases from J, the junction kept 5 bases outside the gene matches. The CDR3 spans 14 residues. The CDR3 DNA reads TGTGCCTGGAGTGGTGCAGGGGGCTTCTATGGCTACACCTTC. It specifies CAWSGAGGFYGYTF.

The V and J genes are TRBV24-1 and TRBJ1-5, with 9 bases lining up with TRBD1. Germline CDR1 and CDR2: KGHDR and SFDVKD. Trimming at V came to 4 bases and at J to 4 bases, leaving 7 bases not matched to a gene. This CDR3 has 16 amino acids. The CDR3 here is CATSDRTGGRNQPQHF. The CDR3 nucleotides read TGTGCCACCAGTGACAGAACAGGGGGCCGGAATCAGCCCCAGCATTTT.

The CDR3, as DNA: TGTGCCAGCAGCCAAGCCGGGACAGGGGTTGGCGAGCAGTACTTC. As protein: CASSQAGTGVGEQYF. The V call is TRBV7-8, the J call TRBJ2-7; 10 positions agree with TRBD1. V lost 5 bases and J lost 6; bases outside the gene matches: 10. The length of the CDR3 is 15 residues. The germline CDR1 and CDR2 sequences are SGHVS and FQNEAQ.

The gene calls are TRBV6-5 and TRBJ2-7, with D unclear. Germline V gene sequence: CDR1 MNHEY, CDR2 SVGAGI. This CDR3 contains 12 residues. Trimming left V 7 bases short and J 2 bases short, with 9 bases between. Written as DNA, the CDR3 is TGTGCCAGCAAGTTAGAACCCTACGAGCAGTACTTC. Amino acid sequence: CASKLEPYEQYF.

This chain connects TRBV30 to TRBJ1-1; perhaps TRBD1 as D (6 bases). Between the trimmed V and J ends, which lost 2 bases and 8 bases, there was a span of 18 bases. In germline, CDR1 is GTSNPN, CDR2 SVGIG (reference sequence). The CDR3 runs 14 residues. The CDR3 loop reads CAWSFSGALSEAFF. The CDR3, as DNA: TGTGCCTGGAGTTTTTCAGGGGCCCTATCCGAAGCTTTCTTT.

The V call is TRBV19, the J call TRBJ2-7; 11 nucleotides agree with TRBD1. The germline CDR1 and CDR2 sequences are LNHDA and SQIVND (reference sequence). There are 15 residues in the CDR3. V dropped 6 bases and J dropped 3; count of bases not matched to a gene: 7. The CDR3: CASRAPGQGVYEQYF. CDR3 DNA sequence: TGTGCCAGTAGGGCACCGGGACAGGGGGTCTACGAGCAGTACTTC. The full variable domain, completed using reference TRBV19 and TRBJ2-7, is DGGITQSPKYLFRKEGQNVTLSCEQNLNHDAMYWYRQDPGQGLRLIYYSQIVNDFQKGDIAEGYSVSREKKESFPLTVTSAQKNPTAFYLCASRAPGQGVYEQYFGPGTRLTVT.